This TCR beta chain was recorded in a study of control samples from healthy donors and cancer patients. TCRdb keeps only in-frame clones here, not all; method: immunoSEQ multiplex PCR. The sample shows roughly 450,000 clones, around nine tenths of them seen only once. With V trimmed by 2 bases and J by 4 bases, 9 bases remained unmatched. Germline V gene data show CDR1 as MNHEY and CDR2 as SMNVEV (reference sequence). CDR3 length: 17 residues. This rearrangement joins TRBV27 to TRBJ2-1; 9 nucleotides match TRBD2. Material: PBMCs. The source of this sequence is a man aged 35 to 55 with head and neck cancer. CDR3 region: CASSLPSPREGYNEQFF. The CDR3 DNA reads TGTGCCAGCAGTTTACCCTCCCCGCGGGAGGGTTACAATGAGCAGTTCTTC.